This entry concerns a single T cell receptor (beta chain). Its antigen is currently unknown. There are 14 residues in the CDR3. The germline gives CDR1 SGHRS, CDR2 YFSETQ. The data belong to a study of T cells expressing NK-cell markers. Across the study: Repertoires of TCR beta were obtained from T cells sorted as CD3+CD56+NKG2C+, CD3+CD56+NKG2C- and CD3+CD56-NKG2C+.

TCRdb reprocessed the 5' RACE reads and keeps a single row for each CDR3 protein, giving no DNA. The sample table sets out more than 250,000 distinct CDR3 sequences. General study points: Several donors showed these clonotypes also leading the CD3+CD56-NKG2C+ fraction. Unclear, still, was the HCMV specificity of the expanded NKG2C+ T cell clones.

Sequencing input: blood T cells: a sorted CD56 or NKG2C T cell subset, CD4+ or CD8+ T cells, or bulk PBMC T cells (not recorded which). This clonotype was sampled from a man in his late teens or twenties in good health. J is TRBJ2-2 and V is TRBV5-1. The CDR3 here is CASSMSATTGELFF.